At least ten counts were recorded for the clone carrying this TCR beta chain. Its antigen is not identified. The source of the sample is a study of T cells in Graves' hyperthyroidism and ophthalmopathy. Study results and caveats: Ophthalmopathy cases were set apart from stable hyperthyroidism by a 13 V-J model.

Amplification targeted TCR beta CDR3 regions from RNA transcripts. TCR CDR3 underwent first-round RT-PCR with the HTBI primer set. TCRdb re-called the multiplex PCR reads with MiXCR, one entry per CDR3 protein. This table has around 620,000 distinct CDR3 sequences, 14% appearing once. Material: blood. The receptor's source is a woman between 18 and 29 years old with Graves' ophthalmopathy.

CDR3 sequence: CAWTSLSGNTIYF. The CDR3 DNA reads as TGTGCCTGGACCAGCCTCTCTGGAAACACCATATATTTT. The V and J genes are TRBV30 and TRBJ1-3; D gene ambiguous. V lost 4 bases and J 0 bases, leaving 7 bases between the germline ends. This CDR3 comprises 13 residues. The germline V gene encodes CDR1 GTSNPN and CDR2 SVGIG (reference sequence).